The text below deals with one T cell receptor (beta chain). There are many counts of this clonotype. Its antigen specificity is not known. The record has no base qualities; no much larger clone is one base away. The V end loses 0 bases and the J end loses 7 bases, and a stretch of 10 bases separates them. The CDR3 has 15 amino acids, counting the end cysteine and phenylalanine. Of all the DNA, just the CDR3 is kept, 45 bases in frame from base 1. The germline V gene encodes CDR1 SNHLY and CDR2 FYNNEI. This specimen comes from a study of Graves' ophthalmopathy and Graves' hyperthyroidism (dated by TCRdb to 2016 to 2018). Background on the whole study: Hyperthyroidism was considered stable if no progression to ophthalmopathy occurred within 18 months of follow-up. The study used TCR beta repertoire signatures to distinguish Graves' ophthalmopathy from Graves' hyperthyroidism and to predict progression to ophthalmopathy. To explore V-J signatures that separate ophthalmopathy from hyperthyroidism, a discovery set of about 96 patients was enrolled, consisting of 40 to 45 with ophthalmopathy and some 56 with stable hyperthyroidism. In total, 135 blood samples were TCR-sequenced: around 42 ophthalmopathy, some 80 hyperthyroidism and about 17 hyperthyroidism-to-ophthalmopathy patients. In six hyperthyroidism patients, the T-cell repertoire of thyroid tissue was compared with the T-cell repertoire of blood. Once sampling was done, hyperthyroidism patients were given methimazole at a starting dose of 30 mg daily, while ophthalmopathy patients were given high-dose intravenous methylprednisolone. For independent validation, a separate cohort was made up of 18 to 20 hyperthyroidism patients plus 17 patients who later progressed from hyperthyroidism to ophthalmopathy. What the study reported, not specific to this receptor: In validation, the model predicted ophthalmopathy progression with 55% to 71% sensitivity and approximately 78% specificity; some 13 predicted patients were CT-confirmed with GO in a median of about 6.2 months. In cross-validation, the 13-signature model distinguished ophthalmopathy from stable hyperthyroidism with roughly 90% sensitivity and about 84% specificity, and in the test set the corresponding values were roughly 80% and 76%. Most of the expanded thyroid clonotypes with a frequency above 0.001 were also detected in blood, and it was suggested that the thyroid immune response may be reflected by blood repertoires. No statistical method was used to predetermine the sample size, and group allocation was not hidden from the investigators.

Patients with hyperthyroidism were aged 18 to 65 years, had been newly diagnosed, and had a disease duration of less than 2 months. Patients were excluded if they had other autoimmune diseases, uncontrolled infections, pregnancy or lactation. Clinical symptoms, serum thyroxine, TRAb, thyroid ultrasound and orbital computed tomography were used for diagnosis. Trizol reagent was used to extract the total RNA, and its quality was then checked on an Agilent 2100 Bioanalyzer. For repertoire sequencing, TCR beta CDR3 regions were amplified from RNA transcripts. A first-round RT-PCR used HTBI primers with the Qiagen OneStep RT-PCR kit, followed by a second-round multiplex PCR, size selection and purification. Libraries were sequenced paired-end with 100 bp reads on an Illumina HiSeq2000. The original methods were these. SOAPnuke was used to process the reads, removing any read that contained adapters or uncalled bases, had a mean Phred below 15, or lacked an exact match to the constant primer or identifier. High-quality paired reads were merged with COPE v1.2.5. Each unique nucleotide sequence was defined as a clonotype, and clonotypes were aligned to IMGT TRB V, D and J references with MiTCR v1.1. The analysis was limited to V-J combinations with a frequency above 0.0001, which together covered 98% to 99.2% of repertoires. For each V-J combination, a TCR clonal expansion and chaos score was defined as F50 clonal expansion divided by the chaos observed in the TCRdist matrix. Welch's t-statistics and random forest were used to reduce the features to about a dozen V-J combinations, which were then used as input to a naive Bayes classifier. The Morisita-Horn index was used to measure how similar the thyroid and blood repertoires were. TCRdb trimmed public reads at Q25 via fastp, called clones via MiXCR and kept in-frame beta chains. Here each entry gathers all rows of one CDR3 protein and keeps the most common genes and DNA. The V and J calls here are based on TCRdb, not the publication. The sample data list about 600,000 distinct CDR3 sequences, and roughly 39% of these were observed just once. The top ten constitute over 3.5% of the sample.

The chain uses TRBV2 and TRBJ1-6, with the D gene not confidently named. The origin of this receptor is an adult man with Graves' hyperthyroidism. Input material: peripheral blood or thyroid tissue (not recorded which). The DNA sequence is as follows: TGTGCCAGCAGTGAAGCGGCCACGTGGAATTCACCCCTCCACTTT. It is translated as CASSEAATWNSPLHF.